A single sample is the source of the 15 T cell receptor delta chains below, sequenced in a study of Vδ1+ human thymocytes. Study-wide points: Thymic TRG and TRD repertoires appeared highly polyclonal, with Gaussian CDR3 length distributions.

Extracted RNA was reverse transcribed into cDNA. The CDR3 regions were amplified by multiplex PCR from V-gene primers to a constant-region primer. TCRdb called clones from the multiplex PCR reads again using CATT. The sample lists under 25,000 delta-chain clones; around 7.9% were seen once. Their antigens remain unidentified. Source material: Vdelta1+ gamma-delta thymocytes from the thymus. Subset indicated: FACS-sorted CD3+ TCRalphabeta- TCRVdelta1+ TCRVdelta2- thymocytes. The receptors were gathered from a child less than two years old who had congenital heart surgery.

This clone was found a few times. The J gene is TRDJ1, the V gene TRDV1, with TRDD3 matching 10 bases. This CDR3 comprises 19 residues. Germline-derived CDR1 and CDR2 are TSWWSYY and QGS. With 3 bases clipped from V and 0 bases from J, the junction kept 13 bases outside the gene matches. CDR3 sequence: CALGDAFPRTGGYTDKLIF. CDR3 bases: TGTGCTCTTGGGGATGCCTTCCCTCGTACTGGGGGATACACCGATAAACTCATCTTT.

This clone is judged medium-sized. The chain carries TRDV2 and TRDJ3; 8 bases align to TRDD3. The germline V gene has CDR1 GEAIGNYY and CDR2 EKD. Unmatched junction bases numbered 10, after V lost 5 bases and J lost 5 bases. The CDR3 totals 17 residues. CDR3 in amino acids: CACVGTGGFRDTRQMFF. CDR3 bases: TGTGCCTGTGTTGGGACTGGGGGGTTCCGGGACACCCGACAGATGTTTTTC.

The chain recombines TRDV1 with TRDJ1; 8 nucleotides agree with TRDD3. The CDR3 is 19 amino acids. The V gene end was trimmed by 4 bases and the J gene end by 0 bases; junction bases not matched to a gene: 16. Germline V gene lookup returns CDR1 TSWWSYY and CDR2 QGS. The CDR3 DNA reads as TGTGCTCTTGGGGGTCTTGGGGTACTGGGGGTCCCCCACACCGATAAACTCATCTTT. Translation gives CALGGLGVLGVPHTDKLIF.

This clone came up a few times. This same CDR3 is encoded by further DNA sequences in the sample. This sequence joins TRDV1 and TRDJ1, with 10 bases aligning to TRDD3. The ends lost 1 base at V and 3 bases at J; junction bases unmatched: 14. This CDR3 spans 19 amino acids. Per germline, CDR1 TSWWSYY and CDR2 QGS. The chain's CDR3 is CALGERSQYWGIGADKLIF. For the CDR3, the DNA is TGTGCTCTTGGGGAACGATCCCAATACTGGGGGATCGGGGCCGATAAACTCATCTTT.

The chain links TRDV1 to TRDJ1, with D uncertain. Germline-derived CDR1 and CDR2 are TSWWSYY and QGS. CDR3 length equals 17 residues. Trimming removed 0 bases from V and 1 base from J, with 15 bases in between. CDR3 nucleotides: TGTGCTCTTGGGGAACTAGGGGCGACGGGGTCCACCGATAAACTCATCTTT. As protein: CALGELGATGSTDKLIF.

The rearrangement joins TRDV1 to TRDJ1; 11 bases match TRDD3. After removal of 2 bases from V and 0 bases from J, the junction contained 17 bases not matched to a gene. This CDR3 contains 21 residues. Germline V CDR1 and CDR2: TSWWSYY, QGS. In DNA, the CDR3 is TGTGCTCTTGGGGAATACGCACGGTACTGGGGGATATGGGCGTACACCGATAAACTCATCTTT. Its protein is CALGEYARYWGIWAYTDKLIF.

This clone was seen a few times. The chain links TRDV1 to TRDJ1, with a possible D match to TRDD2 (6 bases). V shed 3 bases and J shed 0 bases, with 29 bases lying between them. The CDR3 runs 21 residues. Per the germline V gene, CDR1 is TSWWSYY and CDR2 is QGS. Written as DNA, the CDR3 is TGTGCTCTTGGGGATGGTCCCCCAACTTCCTCAGAACTAGGGTACACCGATAAACTCATCTTT. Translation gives CALGDGPPTSSELGYTDKLIF.

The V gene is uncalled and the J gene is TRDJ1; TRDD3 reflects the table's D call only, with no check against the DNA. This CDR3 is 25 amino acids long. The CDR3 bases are TGTGCTCTTGGGGAACTCTGCGGTCTACGAATCTGGGGAACCCCAGGGCTTAAAGGTTGCGATAAACTCATCTTT. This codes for CALGELCGLRIWGTPGLKGCDKLIF.

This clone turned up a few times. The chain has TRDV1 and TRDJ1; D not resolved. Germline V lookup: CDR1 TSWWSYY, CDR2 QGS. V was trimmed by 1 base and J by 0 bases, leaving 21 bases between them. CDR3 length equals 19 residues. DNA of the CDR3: TGTGCTCTTGGGGAACCTACTTTGGGTATCGGGCGTCACACCGATAAACTCATCTTT. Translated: CALGEPTLGIGRHTDKLIF.

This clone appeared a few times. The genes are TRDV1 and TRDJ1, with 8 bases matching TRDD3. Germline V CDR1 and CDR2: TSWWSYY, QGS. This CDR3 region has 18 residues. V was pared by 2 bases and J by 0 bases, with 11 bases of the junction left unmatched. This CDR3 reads CALGELYARGYNTDKLIF. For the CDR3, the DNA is TGTGCTCTTGGGGAATTGTACGCCCGGGGATACAACACCGATAAACTCATCTTT.

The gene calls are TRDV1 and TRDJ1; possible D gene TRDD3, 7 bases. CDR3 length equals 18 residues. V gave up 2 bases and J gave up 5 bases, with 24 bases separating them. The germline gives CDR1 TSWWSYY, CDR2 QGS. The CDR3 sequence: CALGEYGILRVLGDKLIF. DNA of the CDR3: TGTGCTCTTGGGGAATACGGTATCCTACGAGTACTGGGGGATAAACTCATCTTT.

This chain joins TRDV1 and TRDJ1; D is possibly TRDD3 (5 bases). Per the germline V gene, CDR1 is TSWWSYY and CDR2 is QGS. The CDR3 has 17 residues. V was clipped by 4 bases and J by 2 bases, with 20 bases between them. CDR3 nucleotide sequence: TGTGCTCTTGGGGTGATGTCCGGGGGGGGGCGTACCGATAAACTCATCTTT. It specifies CALGVMSGGGRTDKLIF.

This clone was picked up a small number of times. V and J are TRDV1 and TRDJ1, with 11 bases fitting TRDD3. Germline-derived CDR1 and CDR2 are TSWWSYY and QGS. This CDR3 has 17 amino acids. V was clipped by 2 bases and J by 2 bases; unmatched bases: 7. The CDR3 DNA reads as TGTGCTCTTGGGGAAAGTCAACTGGGGGATAATACCGATAAACTCATCTTT. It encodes CALGESQLGDNTDKLIF.

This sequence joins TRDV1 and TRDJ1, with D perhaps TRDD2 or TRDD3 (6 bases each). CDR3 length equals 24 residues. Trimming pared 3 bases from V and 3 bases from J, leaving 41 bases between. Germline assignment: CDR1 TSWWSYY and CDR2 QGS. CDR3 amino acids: CALGDDLKDDSFLYGGNRPDKLIF. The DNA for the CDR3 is TGTGCTCTTGGGGACGACTTAAAGGACGACAGCTTCCTTTATGGGGGTAACAGGCCCGATAAACTCATCTTT.

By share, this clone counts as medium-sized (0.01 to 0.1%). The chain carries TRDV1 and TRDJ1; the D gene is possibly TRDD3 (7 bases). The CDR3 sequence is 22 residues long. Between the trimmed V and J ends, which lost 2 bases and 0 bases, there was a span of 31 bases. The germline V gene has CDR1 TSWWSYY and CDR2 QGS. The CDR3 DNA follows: TGTGCTCTTGGGGAATTTGTTACGTTTGTCCTACCACTGGGGACCTACACCGATAAACTCATCTTT. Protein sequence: CALGEFVTFVLPLGTYTDKLIF.